This T cell receptor beta chain was documented in a study of early T cells in non-severe SARS-CoV-2 infection. This CDR3 has 18 amino acids. The germline V and J ends were trimmed by 1 base and 2 bases, with 21 bases remaining between them. Germline values: CDR1 DFQATT, CDR2 SNEGSKA (reference sequence). Unique molecular identifiers (one per individual cDNA molecule) were attached. TCRdb processed the 5' RACE reads anew with MiXCR; each CDR3 protein has one entry. The table has under 80,000 distinct CDR3 sequences, 11% seen once. This clonotype occurred many times. The chain combines TRBV20-1 with TRBJ1-3; maybe TRBD1 (6 bases). The sequenced material came from whole blood. The sequence came from an adult who was a healthcare worker with PCR-confirmed SARS-CoV-2 infection or an uninfected control (not recorded which). DNA of the CDR3: TGCAGTGCTAGAGTGGGGGGGCGGCGGCCCCATACTGGAAACACCATATATTTT. Its translation is CSARVGGRRPHTGNTIYF.